Listed here are 20 T cell receptor beta chains from one sample, sequenced in a study of blood T cell repertoires in COVID-19. The protocol was immunoSEQ multiplex PCR, while the TCRdb copy is restricted to in-frame clones and leaves out a portion. Among fewer than 500,000 clones listed, 70% to 90% were seen once. Sequencing was performed on PBMCs or T cells enriched from blood (not recorded which). Receptors were obtained from a young man who had recovered from COVID-19.

The chain employs TRBV27 and TRBJ2-1, with 11 bases matching TRBD1. The germline V gene encodes CDR1 MNHEY and CDR2 SMNVEV (reference sequence). Unmatched junction bases numbered 8, after V lost 3 bases and J lost 7 bases. The CDR3 sequence is 16 residues long. The CDR3 loop reads CASSLYAGTGGNEQFF. CDR3 nucleotides: TGTGCCAGCAGTTTGTACGCCGGGACAGGGGGTAATGAGCAGTTCTTC.

The V and J genes are TRBV6-5 and TRBJ1-2; TRBD1 might be the D (6 bases). The CDR3 is 15 residues long. Trimming removed 8 bases at V and 6 bases at J, with 22 bases between. From germline, CDR1 is MNHEY and CDR2 SVGAGI. DNA of the CDR3: TGTGCCAGCGGAACGAGAGGGGGGGGACTCCATGGCTACACCTTC. Encoded protein: CASGTRGGGLHGYTF.

J is TRBJ2-7 and V is TRBV30, with TRBD1 identical over 8 bases. The V and J ends lost 3 bases and 4 bases, in that order; junction bases with no gene match: 8. Germline CDR1 GTSNPN, CDR2 SVGIG (reference sequence). The CDR3 has 14 amino acids. CDR3 loop: CAWRGPGTGYEQYF. The CDR3 nucleotides read TGTGCCTGGAGGGGTCCCGGGACAGGATACGAGCAGTACTTC.

The chain links TRBV7-9 to TRBJ1-3, with D possibly TRBD1 on 5 matching bases. Trimming pared 5 bases from V and 8 bases from J, leaving 10 bases between. Germline CDR1 SEHNR, CDR2 FQNEAQ (reference sequence). CDR3 length: 12 amino acids. The CDR3 DNA is TGTGCCAGCAGCGACAGTGGGGACACCATATATTTT. Translating gives CASSDSGDTIYF.

The chain uses TRBV3-1 (or the pseudogene TRBV3-2) and TRBJ2-5; TRBD2 agrees at 8 bases. J was trimmed by 4 bases and V by 4 bases; bases with no gene match: 17. Germline V gene sequence: CDR1 LGHDT, CDR2 YNNKEL (reference sequence). CDR3 length: 18 residues. The CDR3 sequence: CASSLNLPFTSGGETQYF. As DNA, the CDR3 is TGTGCCAGCAGCCTCAATCTCCCGTTCACCAGCGGGGGAGAGACCCAGTACTTC.

This clone was detected a few times. This sequence joins TRBV27 and TRBJ1-6; possible D gene TRBD1, 6 bases. V lost 0 bases, J lost 7 bases, and 16 bases lay in between. From germline, CDR1 is MNHEY and CDR2 SMNVEV (reference sequence). The CDR3 is 17 residues long. The CDR3 region is CASSLSWQGSWNSPLHF. The CDR3 DNA reads as TGTGCCAGCAGTTTATCGTGGCAGGGGTCTTGGAATTCACCCCTCCACTTT.

The V call is TRBV15, the J call TRBJ1-5; 7 bases fit TRBD1. Germline V gene lookup returns CDR1 LNHNV and CDR2 YYDKDF (reference sequence). The CDR3 length is 14 residues. The V gene end was trimmed by 6 bases and the J gene end by 0 bases; junction bases not matched to a gene: 2. CDR3 DNA: TGTGCCACCAGAGACAGGGTTAGCAATCAGCCCCAGCATTTT. This sequence encodes CATRDRVSNQPQHF.

This rearrangement joins TRBV30 to TRBJ2-7; D perhaps matches TRBD1 (7 bases). Trimming left V 3 bases short and J 3 bases short, with 12 bases between. Germline-derived CDR1 and CDR2 are GTSNPN and SVGIG (reference sequence). This CDR3 has 13 residues. CDR3 nucleotides: TGTGCCTGGAGGCGGGACAGAGTCTACGAGCAGTACTTC. Protein product: CAWRRDRVYEQYF.

J is TRBJ1-2 and V is TRBV7-9; no clear D gene. Germline lookup yields CDR1 SEHNR and CDR2 FQNEAQ (reference sequence). Trimming took 8 bases from V and 8 from J, leaving 15 bases between them. The CDR3 length is 12 residues. CDR3 region: CASSTDKGGYTF. The CDR3 DNA is TGTGCCAGCTCGACCGACAAAGGAGGCTACACCTTC.

The chain joins TRBV9 to TRBJ2-7, with D maybe TRBD2 (5 bases). The ends were cut back, 4 bases at V and 5 bases at J, with 13 bases in the middle. CDR3 size: 13 residues. Per the germline V gene, CDR1 is SGDLS and CDR2 is YYNGEE. In DNA, the CDR3 is TGTGCCAGCAGCCCAGGCCCGAGGGACGAGCAGTACTTC. It encodes CASSPGPRDEQYF.

The chain links TRBV4-2 to TRBJ2-5; the D gene is possibly TRBD1 (6 bases). CDR3 length: 14 residues. Germline CDR1 reads LGHNA; CDR2 reads YNFKEQ. Trimming removed 3 bases from V and 2 bases from J, with 10 bases in between. The CDR3: CASSQGAWQETQYF. CDR3 DNA sequence: TGTGCCAGCAGCCAGGGGGCCTGGCAAGAGACCCAGTACTTC.

The J gene is TRBJ1-5, the V gene TRBV19; TRBD1 might be the D (6 bases). This CDR3 is 14 amino acids long. CDR1 and CDR2 from the germline V gene are LNHDA and SQIVND (reference sequence). The ends were cut back, 8 bases at V and 5 bases at J, with 16 bases in the middle. The CDR3 loop reads CASARGGADQPQHF. The CDR3 DNA reads TGTGCCAGTGCCCGGGGGGGGGCGGATCAGCCCCAGCATTTT.

The gene calls are TRBV3-1 (or the pseudogene TRBV3-2) and TRBJ1-6; tentatively, D is TRBD1 (5 bases). Germline values: CDR1 LGHDT, CDR2 YNNKEL (reference sequence). The V gene lost 4 bases and the J gene lost 5 bases, with 9 bases spanning the gap. The CDR3 has 14 amino acids. CDR3 protein: CASSPQANNSPLHF. The CDR3 DNA is TGTGCCAGCAGCCCACAGGCTAATAATTCACCCCTCCACTTT.

The V gene is TRBV5-5, the J gene TRBJ1-1; D call uncertain. This CDR3 has 13 residues. Germline V CDR1 and CDR2: SGHKS, YYEKEE (reference sequence). With 4 bases removed from V and 1 base from J, the gap between germline ends came to 8 bases. The CDR3, as DNA: TGTGCCAGCAGCCAAACACCGAACACTGAAGCTTTCTTT. It specifies CASSQTPNTEAFF.

The genes are TRBV19 and TRBJ2-5, with 8 nucleotides matching TRBD1. Looked up from germline, CDR1 is LNHDA and CDR2 is SQIVND (reference sequence). The CDR3 contains 19 residues. Trimming at V came to 5 bases and at J to 5 bases, leaving 22 bases not matched to a gene. The CDR3 DNA follows: TGTGCCAGTAGTGCCGAAGGGATAAGAAGCAGGGGGCATGGGGAGACCCAGTACTTC. The encoded protein is CASSAEGIRSRGHGETQYF.

The chain is built from TRBV5-1 and TRBJ1-2; D may be TRBD1 (5 bases). This CDR3 has 11 residues. Germline lookup yields CDR1 SGHRS and CDR2 YFSETQ. The V gene lost 4 bases and the J gene lost 8 bases, with 9 bases spanning the gap. This chain's CDR3 is CASSGGTGYTF. The CDR3 nucleotides are TGCGCCAGCAGCGGGGGGACGGGCTACACCTTC. The complete variable domain, with remaining parts taken from reference TRBV5-1 and TRBJ1-2, reads KAGVTQTPRYLIKTRGQQVTLSCSPISGHRSVSWYQQTPGQGLQFLFEYFSETQRNKGNFPGRFSGRQFSNSRSEMNVSTLELGDSALYLCASSGGTGYTFGSGTRLTVV.

This clone was detected only once. The chain combines TRBV24-1 with TRBJ2-1; 7 bases align to TRBD2. Germline CDR1 and CDR2: KGHDR and SFDVKD. V shed 7 bases and J 5 bases; nucleotides not matched to a gene: 10. The CDR3 loop spans 15 amino acids. For the CDR3, the DNA is TGTGCCACCAGCCCTGGGGGGACTATTAACAATGAGCAGTTCTTC. Protein product: CATSPGGTINNEQFF.

V is TRBV30 and J is TRBJ1-1; 8 nucleotides match TRBD1. Looked up from germline, CDR1 is GTSNPN and CDR2 is SVGIG (reference sequence). The ends lost 5 bases at V and 6 bases at J; junction bases unmatched: 11. There are 14 residues in the CDR3. CDR3 protein: CAWFLGQGASEAFF. The CDR3 DNA reads TGTGCCTGGTTCCTCGGACAGGGCGCATCTGAAGCTTTCTTT. The whole variable domain, filled in from reference TRBV30 and TRBJ1-1, reads SQTIHQWPATLVQPVGSPLSLECTVEGTSNPNLYWYRQAAGRGLQLLFYSVGIGQISSEVPQNLSASRPQDRQFILSSKKLLLSDSGFYLCAWFLGQGASEAFFGQGTRLTVV.

CDR3: CASSVTSILYNEQFF. CDR3 in DNA: TGTGCCAGCAGCGTTACGAGTATCCTCTACAATGAGCAGTTCTTC. The chain links TRBV9 to TRBJ2-1; no clear D. Trimming pared 2 bases from V and 3 bases from J, leaving 12 bases between. The CDR3 has 15 amino acids. CDR1 SGDLS and CDR2 YYNGEE come from the germline V gene.

V and J are TRBV7-2 and TRBJ2-2, with 9 bases identical to TRBD1. The CDR3 spans 15 residues. Trimming took 5 bases from V and 6 from J; bases not matched to a gene: 7. Germline V CDR1 and CDR2: SGHTA, FQGNSA. CDR3 DNA: TGTGCCAGCAGCAAAAGCGGACAGGGGTCCGGGGAGCTGTTTTTT. Translating gives CASSKSGQGSGELFF.